Presented here are 14 T cell receptor beta chains from one specimen sequenced in a study of CD8 T cells in ankylosing spondylitis. Study results and limitations: Within ankylosing spondylitis blood, a TCR beta motif made up of roughly eight highly homologous variants appeared to be characteristic.

The antigens of these receptors remain unknown. TCRdb re-called the 5' RACE reads with MiXCR, one entry per CDR3 protein. The data show fewer than 650,000 distinct CDR3 sequences, about 13% seen once. Material: blood, either unsorted or a sorted T cell fraction (not recorded which). These receptors came from a male donor with ankylosing spondylitis.

This chain links TRBV9 with TRBJ1-5, with D uncertain. The CDR3 loop spans 16 amino acids. V shed 0 bases and J shed 0 bases, with 10 bases lying between them. Germline lookup yields CDR1 SGDLS and CDR2 YYNGEE. This chain's CDR3 is CASSVAPAVSNQPQHF. The DNA of the CDR3 is TGTGCCAGCAGCGTAGCTCCGGCGGTTAGCAATCAGCCCCAGCATTTT.

The chain joins TRBV27 to TRBJ2-7; D is possibly TRBD1 (5 bases). This CDR3 is built from 14 residues. Germline V gene sequence: CDR1 MNHEY, CDR2 SMNVEV (reference sequence). V was shortened by 6 bases and J by 0 bases, with 12 bases between the two germline ends. In DNA form, the CDR3 reads TGTGCCAGCAGCGACAGATTCTACTCCTACGAGCAGTACTTC. This sequence encodes CASSDRFYSYEQYF.

This clonotype was counted between two and nine times. The chain has TRBV11-3 and TRBJ2-3, with D perhaps matching TRBD1 (6 bases). The CDR3 consists of 15 residues. The V and J ends lost 5 bases and 4 bases respectively, with 16 bases between them. The V gene's germline CDR1 is SGHNT and CDR2 YENEEA. In DNA form, the CDR3 reads TGTGCCAGCAGCAGGGGGAGCGCCGGCGCAGATACGCAGTATTTT. It translates to CASSRGSAGADTQYF.

A remark on this clonotype: Without the conserved terminal phenylalanine or tryptophan, this CDR3 likely stems from a read error. This chain uses TRBV10-1 with TRBJ2-7; weak D call: TRBD2 (5 bases). The CDR3 extends over 13 amino acids. Germline V gives CDR1 WNHNN, CDR2 SYGVQD (reference sequence). Trimming took 4 bases from V and 0 from J, leaving 7 bases between them. CDR3 amino acids: CASSVGSSYEQYS. The CDR3 nucleotides read TGCGCCAGCAGTGTTGGGAGCTCCTACGAGCAGTACTCC.

This clonotype came up many times. The rearrangement links TRBV20-1 to TRBJ2-7; no firm D call. The ends were cut back, 5 bases at V and 1 base at J, with 9 bases in the middle. The germline CDR1 and CDR2 sequences are DFQATT and SNEGSKA (reference sequence). The CDR3 spans 12 residues. The CDR3: CSAWASSYEQYF. In nucleotides, the CDR3 is TGCAGTGCTTGGGCGTCGTCCTACGAGCAGTACTTC.

The chain couples TRBV3-1 to TRBJ1-1, with D possibly matching TRBD1 (6 bases). Deletions cut 3 bases from V and 9 bases from J, with 11 bases between. The CDR3 covers 12 residues. Germline-derived CDR1 and CDR2 are LGHDT and YNNKEL (reference sequence). The DNA of the CDR3 is TGTGCCAGCAGCCAGGACAGAACAAAAGCTTTCTTT. It specifies CASSQDRTKAFF.

This chain links TRBV9 with TRBJ1-2, with a weak D call TRBD1 (5 bases). From germline, CDR1 is SGDLS and CDR2 YYNGEE. The V gene lost 0 bases and the J gene lost 4 bases, with 13 bases spanning the gap. The CDR3 length is 15 residues. The CDR3 spells CASSVAAGSLYGYTF. CDR3 DNA sequence: TGTGCCAGCAGCGTAGCAGCAGGGAGCCTCTATGGCTACACCTTC.

This clonotype was counted many times. The rearrangement joins TRBV2 to TRBJ2-3, with TRBD2 as a possible D gene (6 bases). Trimming shortened V by 8 bases and J by 0 bases, and 9 bases separated the two germline ends. Germline values: CDR1 SNHLY, CDR2 FYNNEI. The CDR3 totals 13 residues. In nucleotides, the CDR3 is TGTGCCAGCCCCGGGAGAAGCACAGATACGCAGTATTTT. Translating gives CASPGRSTDTQYF.

The chain carries TRBV6-1 and TRBJ1-1; TRBD1 is a possible D gene (6 bases). The V end lost 2 bases, the J end lost 2 bases, and 12 bases lay between the germline ends. In germline, CDR1 is MNHNS, CDR2 SASEGT. The CDR3 runs to 15 residues. In DNA, the CDR3 is TGTGCCAGCAGTGAATGGGCAGGGGACAACACTGAAGCTTTCTTT. Residues: CASSEWAGDNTEAFF.

This clonotype was picked up many times. The chain joins TRBV11-2 to TRBJ2-1; 8 nucleotides line up with TRBD2. The CDR3 totals 17 residues. V lost 3 bases and J lost 3; bases outside the gene matches: 10. The germline gives CDR1 SGHAT, CDR2 FQNNGV. In DNA, the CDR3 is TGTGCCAGCAGCTTTTCAGTCGGGAGGGCCGACTACAATGAGCAGTTCTTC. Translation: CASSFSVGRADYNEQFF.

This rearrangement joins TRBV3-1 to TRBJ2-3, with 9 positions matching TRBD2. This CDR3 region has 17 residues. CDR1 is LGHDT and CDR2 is YNNKEL in the germline V gene (reference sequence). V gave up 4 bases and J gave up 1 base; unmatched junction bases: 9. The CDR3 nucleotides read TGTGCCAGCAGCCGAGCTGGGGCTAGCGGGGGCACAGATACGCAGTATTTT. The encoded protein is CASSRAGASGGTDTQYF.

Only a few counts were recorded for this clonotype. This chain links TRBV11-2 with TRBJ2-1; D possibly corresponds to TRBD1 (5 bases). There are 13 residues in the CDR3. The V gene lost 2 bases and the J gene lost 6 bases, with 8 bases spanning the gap. Germline V lookup: CDR1 SGHAT, CDR2 FQNNGV. The CDR3 region is CASSLIRVNEQFF. The CDR3 nucleotides are TGTGCCAGCAGCTTAATCAGGGTCAATGAGCAGTTCTTC.

This clonotype was recorded once. The chain couples TRBV5-4 to TRBJ2-3, with D uncertain. The germline CDR1 and CDR2 sequences are SGHNT and YYREEE (reference sequence). V lost 5 bases and J 0 bases, leaving 10 bases between the germline ends. This CDR3 region has 14 residues. In DNA, the CDR3 is TGTGCCAGCAGTAATCCAGATAGCACAGATACGCAGTATTTT. This codes for CASSNPDSTDTQYF.

V and J are TRBV5-1 and TRBJ2-1; D is uncertain. The V and J ends lost 0 bases and 0 bases respectively, with 13 bases between them. The germline gives CDR1 SGHRS, CDR2 YFSETQ. The CDR3 loop spans 17 amino acids. This CDR3 reads CASSLGSQRPSYNEQFF. The CDR3 bases are TGCGCCAGCAGCTTGGGGAGCCAGAGGCCCTCCTACAATGAGCAGTTCTTC.